This entry is about one T cell receptor (beta chain). The data are from a study of blood T cell repertoires in COVID-19. Turning to the study itself: Samples of COVID-19 (acute and convalescent) were obtained from the United States, Italy and Spain.

V was trimmed by 8 bases and J by 0 bases, leaving 19 bases between them. The germline CDR1 and CDR2 sequences are MDHEN and SYDVKM. The CDR3 is 17 amino acids. Using immunoSEQ multiplex PCR, the repertoire was profiled, and TCRdb retains in-frame clones only, with some absent. The sample yields 250,000 or so clones, over 80% seen once. Sequences were obtained from peripheral blood. The TCR sequence derives from a woman aged 40 to 49 who had recovered from COVID-19. This chain connects TRBV28 to TRBJ1-4; D remains ambiguous. This chain's CDR3 is CASGERALFATNEKLFF. The CDR3 DNA reads as TGTGCCAGCGGGGAGAGAGCCCTCTTTGCAACTAATGAAAAACTGTTTTTT.